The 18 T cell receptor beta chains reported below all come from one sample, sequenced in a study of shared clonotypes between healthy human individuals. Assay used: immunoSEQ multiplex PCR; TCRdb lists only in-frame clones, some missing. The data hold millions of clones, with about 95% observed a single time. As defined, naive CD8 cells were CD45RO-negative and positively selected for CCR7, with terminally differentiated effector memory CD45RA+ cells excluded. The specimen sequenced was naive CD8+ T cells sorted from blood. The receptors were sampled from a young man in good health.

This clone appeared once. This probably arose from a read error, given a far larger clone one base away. The CDR3 nucleotides are TGTGCCAGCAGCGATGGGGGTTACGAGCAGTACTTC. Translating gives CASSDGGYEQYF. This chain links TRBV9 with TRBJ2-7, with D perhaps assigned TRBD1 or TRBD2 (5 bases each). CDR3 length: 12 residues. Per the germline V gene, CDR1 is SGDLS and CDR2 is YYNGEE. Trimming left V 3 bases short and J 4 bases short, with 8 bases between. The full variable domain, in which reference TRBV9 and TRBJ2-7 provide the parts outside the CDR3, is DSGVTQTPKHLITATGQRVTLRCSPRSGDLSVYWYQQSLDQGLQFLIQYYNGEERAKGNILERFSAQQFPDLHSELNLSSLELGDSALYFCASSDGGYEQYFGPGTRLTVT.

The CDR3 is CASSFVGSGDYNEQFF. CDR3 bases: TGTGCCAGCAGCTTCGTAGGGAGCGGCGACTACAATGAGCAGTTCTTC. The chain has TRBV7-8 and TRBJ2-1; D is possibly TRBD2 (5 bases). The CDR3 loop spans 16 amino acids. The V gene lost 3 bases and the J gene lost 3 bases, with 15 bases spanning the gap. In germline, CDR1 is SGHVS, CDR2 FQNEAQ.

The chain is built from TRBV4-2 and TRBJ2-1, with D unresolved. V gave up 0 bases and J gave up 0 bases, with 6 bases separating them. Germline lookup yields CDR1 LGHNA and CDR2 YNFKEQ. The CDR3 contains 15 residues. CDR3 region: CASSQEVGSYNEQFF. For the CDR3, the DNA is TGTGCCAGCAGCCAAGAAGTGGGCTCCTACAATGAGCAGTTCTTC.

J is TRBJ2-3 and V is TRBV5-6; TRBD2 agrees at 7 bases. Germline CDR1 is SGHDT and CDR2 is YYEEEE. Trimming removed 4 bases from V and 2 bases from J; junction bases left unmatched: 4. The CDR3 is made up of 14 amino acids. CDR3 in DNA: TGTGCCAGCAGCCCGGGACTACACACAGATACGCAGTATTTT. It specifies CASSPGLHTDTQYF.

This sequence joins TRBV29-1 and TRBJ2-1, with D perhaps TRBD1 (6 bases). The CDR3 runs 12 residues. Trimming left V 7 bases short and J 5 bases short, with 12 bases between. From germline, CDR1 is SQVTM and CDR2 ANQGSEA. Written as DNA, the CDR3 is TGCAGCGGGGGACACCTGGACAATGAGCAGTTCTTC. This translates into CSGGHLDNEQFF.

The CDR3 DNA follows: TGTGCCATCAGTGTGGCCGGCACTTCCTACGAGCAGTACTTC. Protein sequence: CAISVAGTSYEQYF. J is TRBJ2-7 and V is TRBV10-3; D gene ambiguous. Trimming stripped 4 bases from V and 1 base from J, with 11 bases between. Germline values: CDR1 ENHRY, CDR2 SYGVKD. CDR3 length: 14 residues.

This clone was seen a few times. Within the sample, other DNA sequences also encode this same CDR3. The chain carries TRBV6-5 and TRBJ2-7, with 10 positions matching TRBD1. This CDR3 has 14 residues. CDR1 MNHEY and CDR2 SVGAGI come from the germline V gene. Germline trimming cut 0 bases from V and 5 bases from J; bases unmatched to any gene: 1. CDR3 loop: CASSYSGTGDEQYF. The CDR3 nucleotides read TGTGCCAGCAGTTACTCTGGGACAGGGGACGAGCAGTACTTC.

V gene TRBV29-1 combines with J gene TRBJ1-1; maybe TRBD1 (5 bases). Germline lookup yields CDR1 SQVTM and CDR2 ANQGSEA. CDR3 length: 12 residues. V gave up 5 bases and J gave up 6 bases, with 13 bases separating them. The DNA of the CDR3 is TGCAGCGTTTCCCAGGGTCTCGCTGAAGCTTTCTTT. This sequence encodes CSVSQGLAEAFF. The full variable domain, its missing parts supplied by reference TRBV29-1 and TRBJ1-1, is SAVISQKPSRDICQRGTSLTIQCQVDSQVTMMFWYRQQPGQSLTLIATANQGSEATYESGFVIDKFPISRPNLTFSTLTVSNMSPEDSSIYLCSVSQGLAEAFFGQGTRLTVV.

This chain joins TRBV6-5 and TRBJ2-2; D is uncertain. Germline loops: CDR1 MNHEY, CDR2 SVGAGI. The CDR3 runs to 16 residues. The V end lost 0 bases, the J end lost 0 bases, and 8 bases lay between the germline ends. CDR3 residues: CASSYSPRANTGELFF. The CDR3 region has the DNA TGTGCCAGCAGTTACTCCCCTAGGGCGAACACCGGGGAGCTGTTTTTT.

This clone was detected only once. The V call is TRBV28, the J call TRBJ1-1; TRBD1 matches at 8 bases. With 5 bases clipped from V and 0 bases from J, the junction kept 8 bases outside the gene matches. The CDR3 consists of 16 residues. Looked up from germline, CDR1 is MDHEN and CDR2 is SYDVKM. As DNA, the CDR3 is TGTGCCAGCAGTCCCCGGACAGGGAGCATGAACACTGAAGCTTTCTTT. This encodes CASSPRTGSMNTEAFF.

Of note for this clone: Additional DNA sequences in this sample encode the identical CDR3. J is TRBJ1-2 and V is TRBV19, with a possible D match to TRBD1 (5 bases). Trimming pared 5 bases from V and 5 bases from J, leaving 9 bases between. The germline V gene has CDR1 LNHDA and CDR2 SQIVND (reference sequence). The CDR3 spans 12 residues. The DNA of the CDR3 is TGTGCCAGTAGTCCAACAGGATATGGCTACACCTTC. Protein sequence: CASSPTGYGYTF.

The CDR3: CASSQLQGVSSYEQYF. The DNA of the CDR3 is TGTGCCAGCAGCCAACTACAGGGGGTATCATCCTACGAGCAGTACTTC. The chain joins TRBV11-2 to TRBJ2-7, with 8 bases that match TRBD1. J gave up 1 base and V 5 bases, and 10 bases lay outside the gene matches. The V gene's germline CDR1 is SGHAT and CDR2 FQNNGV. This CDR3 region has 16 residues.

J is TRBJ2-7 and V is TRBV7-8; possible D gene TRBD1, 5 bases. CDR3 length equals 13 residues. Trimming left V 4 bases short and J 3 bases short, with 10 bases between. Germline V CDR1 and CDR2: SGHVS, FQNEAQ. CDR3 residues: CASSYGAIYEQYF. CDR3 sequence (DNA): TGTGCCAGCAGCTATGGGGCCATCTACGAGCAGTACTTC.

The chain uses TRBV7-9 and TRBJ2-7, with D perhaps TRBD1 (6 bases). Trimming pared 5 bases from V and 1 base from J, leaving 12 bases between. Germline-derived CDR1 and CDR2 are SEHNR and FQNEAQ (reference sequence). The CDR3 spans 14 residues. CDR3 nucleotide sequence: TGTGCCAGCAGCGACCGGGACATTTCCTACGAGCAGTACTTC. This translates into CASSDRDISYEQYF. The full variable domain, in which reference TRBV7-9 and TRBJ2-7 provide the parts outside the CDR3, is DTGVSQNPRHKITKRGQNVTFRCDPISEHNRLYWYRQTLGQGPEFLTYFQNEAQLEKSRLLSDRFSAERPKGSFSTLEIQRTEQGDSAMYLCASSDRDISYEQYFGPGTRLTVT.

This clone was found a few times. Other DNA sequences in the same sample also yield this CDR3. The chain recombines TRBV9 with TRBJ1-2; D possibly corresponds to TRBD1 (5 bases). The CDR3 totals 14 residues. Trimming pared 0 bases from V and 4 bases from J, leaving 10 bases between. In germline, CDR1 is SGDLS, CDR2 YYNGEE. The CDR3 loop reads CASSVGGGTYGYTF. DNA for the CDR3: TGTGCCAGCAGCGTAGGTGGGGGAACCTATGGCTACACCTTC.

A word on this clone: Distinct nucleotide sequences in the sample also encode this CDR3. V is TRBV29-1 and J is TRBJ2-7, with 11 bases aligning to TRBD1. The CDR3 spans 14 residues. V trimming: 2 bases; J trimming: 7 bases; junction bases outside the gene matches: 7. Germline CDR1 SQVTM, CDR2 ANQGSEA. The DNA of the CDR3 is TGCAGCGTTGAAACCGGACAGGGGGCTGGTGAGCAGTACTTC. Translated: CSVETGQGAGEQYF.

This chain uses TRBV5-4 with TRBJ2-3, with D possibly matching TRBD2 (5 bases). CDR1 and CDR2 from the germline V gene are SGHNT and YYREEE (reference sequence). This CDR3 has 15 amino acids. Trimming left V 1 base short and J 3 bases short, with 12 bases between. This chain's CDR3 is CASSLSWGETDTQYF. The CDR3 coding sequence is TGTGCCAGCAGCTTGTCGTGGGGAGAGACAGATACGCAGTATTTT. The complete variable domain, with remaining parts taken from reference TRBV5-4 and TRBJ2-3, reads ETGVTQSPTHLIKTRGQQVTLRCSSQSGHNTVSWYQQALGQGPQFIFQYYREEENGRGNFPPRFSGLQFPNYSSELNVNALELDDSALYLCASSLSWGETDTQYFGPGTRLTVL.

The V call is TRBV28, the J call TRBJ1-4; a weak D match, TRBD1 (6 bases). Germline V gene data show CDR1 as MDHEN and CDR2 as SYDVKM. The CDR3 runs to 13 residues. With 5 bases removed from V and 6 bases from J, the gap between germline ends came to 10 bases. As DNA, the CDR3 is TGTGCCAGCAGTCCCGCAGGGGATGAAAAACTGTTTTTT. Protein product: CASSPAGDEKLFF.